The rows below give T cell receptor beta chains drawn from one sample of a study of early T cells in non-severe SARS-CoV-2 infection. TCRdb passed the 5' RACE reads through MiXCR, listing each CDR3 protein once. The sample contains some 98,000 distinct CDR3 sequences, around 17% of which appear only once. The sequenced sample was whole blood. The receptors derive from an adult who was a healthcare worker with PCR-confirmed SARS-CoV-2 infection or an uninfected control (not recorded which). CDR3s leave out the opening cysteine and the closing phenylalanine or tryptophan. For some rows the clone size is stated as once, few or many, or as a class when expanded; others skip it.

clone_size v_call cdr3_aa
few TRBV12-3/TRBV12-4 ASSRGRAKETQY
. TRBV12-3/TRBV12-4 ASSFPPGQGRYEQY
few TRBV12-3/TRBV12-4 ASSLTLGFRR
few TRBV12-5 ASGPQGARTEAF
few TRBV7-2 ASSPTESETQY
. TRBV2 ASSPQGPTEAF
. TRBV14 ASSPFRGGVLTGNTIY
. TRBV28 ASSFIITGGLSNQPQH
few TRBV7-9 ASSALTSANQETQY
few TRBV20-1 SARPPGGRYGYT
. TRBV27 ASSLGVNQPQH
. TRBV11-2 ASSTASGGARYEQF
. TRBV5-6 ASSSDRLQGQF
. TRBV27 ASSLDRDLGYEQY
. TRBV30 AWSVAYEQY
. TRBV27 ASSLTKFRGQGAFEQF
. TRBV19 ASTTSGADVLT
many TRBV19 ASSALLSGELF
. TRBV29-1 SVESRETARDTQY
. TRBV7-8 ASTVDSSTDTQY